This T cell receptor beta chain emerged from a study of cytomegalovirus exposure and HLA in healthy donors. For this clone: No antigen is known for it.

General study findings and limits: HLA alleles were associated with fewer than 20,000 TCR beta sequences in a later analysis at 0.05 false discovery rate. Being productive about 87% or about 30% of the time was typical of most TCR beta V segments in an earlier analysis. Researchers reported in a later analysis that common viral pathogens appeared linked to several top clusters.

In the PCR, 60 Vbeta and 13 Jbeta primers were used. The authors' processing: Unique TCR beta chains totaled some 88 million in a later count, with around 11 million of them shared. Produced via immunoSEQ multiplex PCR; TCRdb's table is partial and in-frame only. That table supplies the V and J calls and clone size; D and trimming were determined from the DNA. The data contain around 180,000 clones, roughly 84% of them singletons. CDR3 length: 15 residues. Germline assignment: CDR1 LNHDA and CDR2 SQIVND (reference sequence). Trimming removed 3 bases from V and 5 bases from J; junction bases left unmatched: 7.

The sequence derives from a boy under 10 years old in good health and CMV-seronegative. Sequences were obtained from PBMCs. The chain recombines TRBV19 with TRBJ2-1; 7 bases align to TRBD2. The CDR3 sequence is CASSIHAGVNNEQFF. CDR3 nucleotides: TGTGCCAGTAGTATTCACGCGGGGGTAAACAATGAGCAGTTCTTC.